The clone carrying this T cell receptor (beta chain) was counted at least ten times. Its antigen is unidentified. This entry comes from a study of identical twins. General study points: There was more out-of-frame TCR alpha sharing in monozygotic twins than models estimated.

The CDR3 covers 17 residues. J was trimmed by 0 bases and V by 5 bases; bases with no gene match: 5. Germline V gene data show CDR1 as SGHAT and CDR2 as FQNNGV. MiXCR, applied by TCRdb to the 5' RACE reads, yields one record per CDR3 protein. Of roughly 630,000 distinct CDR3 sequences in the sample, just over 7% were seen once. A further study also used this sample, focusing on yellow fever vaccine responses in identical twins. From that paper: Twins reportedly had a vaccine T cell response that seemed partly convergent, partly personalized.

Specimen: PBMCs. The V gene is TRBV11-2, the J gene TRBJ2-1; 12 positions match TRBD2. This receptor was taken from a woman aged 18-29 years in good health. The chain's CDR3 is CASSPGLAGSSYNEQFF. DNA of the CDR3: TGTGCCAGCAGCCCAGGACTAGCGGGGAGCTCCTACAATGAGCAGTTCTTC.